This TCR beta chain originates from a study of CD8+ T cells in alopecia areata (dated by TCRdb to 2017 to 2018). At the level of the whole study: Treated patients were enrolled in an open-label pilot trial of oral tofacitinib at 5 to 10 mg twice daily for moderate-to-severe alopecia areata. Patients received tofacitinib for 6 to 18 months and were then followed off drug for 6 months to check for delayed response and recurrence. In treated patients, disease severity was measured using the SALT score, which gives the percentage of scalp surface area affected. The study used high-throughput TCRbeta sequencing to examine T cell clonal expansion in alopecia areata, in both the C3H/HeJ mouse model and human patients. In humans, TCRbeta sequencing was performed on scalp tissue and on sorted CD4+ and CD8+ peripheral blood T cells from healthy controls and from patients with patchy or totalis/universalis alopecia areata. Tofacitinib-treated patients had biopsies at baseline and at 4 and 24 weeks of treatment, with a later scalp biopsy in several patients. Scalp clonality was compared among normal scalp (n=4), patchy alopecia areata scalp (n=8), and alopecia totalis/universalis scalp (n=8). RNA was obtained with the PAXgene miRNA kit for fixed scalp, the miRNeasy kit for PBMCs, and the RNeasy kit for mouse skin. TCRbeta CDR3 regions were amplified by immunoSEQ multiplex PCR using 35 Vbeta forward and 13 Jbeta reverse primers. Study-wide conclusions, independent of this receptor: Lesional scalp, especially in alopecia totalis/universalis, showed higher clonality and more expanded CD8+ clones than normal scalp, suggesting antigenic drive. During tofacitinib treatment, many expanded lesional clones stuck around in both scalp and blood, and this persistence may partly explain why relapse happens after treatment is stopped. Tofacitinib significantly lowered scalp clonality and the number of expanded CD8+ clones among the top 100 scalp clones. Because the treated cohort was small and included a single nonresponder, larger studies are needed to assess links between baseline CD8+ expansion and response. Shared TCR sequences between patients were less evident than in mice, which may be partly attributable to HLA diversity in the patient population. Resident alphabeta T cells in normal human skin are also sequenced, complicating scalp TCR repertoire analysis, unlike mouse skin dominated by gammadelta T cells.

Library generation was performed with the immunoSEQ multiplex PCR assay. RNA was extracted from all samples and reverse transcribed into cDNA as template for TCR sequencing. First-strand cDNA was synthesized with SuperScript III using a 2:1 mix of oligo-dT and random hexamers. Amplification bias was assessed with a synthetic immune receptor repertoire, and residual bias was removed computationally. Processing in the source paper ran as follows. After raw reads were preprocessed to remove errors, the CDR3 was defined following IMGT conventions as running from the conserved cysteine to phenylalanine. Clonality was calculated as 1 minus Shannon entropy normalized by log2 of the number of productive unique TCRs. CD4 or CD8 identity of scalp clones was inferred by cross-referencing scalp TCRbeta sequences with sorted blood CD4 and CD8 repertoires. Entries here come from immuneACCESS through TCRdb and include only in-frame sequences with V and J called. Some clones fail to appear in such tables; in the studies checked, an unresolved V gene covers under half of the shortfall, and the cause of the remainder is unknown. Clone size and the V and J calls come from that table; the DNA yielded D and trimming. A total of fewer than 150,000 clones appear in this sample, approximately 85% of them only once. Approximately 25% of the sample belongs to the ten largest clones.

Turning to this clone: The clone's antigen remains unknown. No base quality information exists; no much larger clone differs at one position.

Spanning cysteine to phenylalanine, the CDR3 consists of 14 amino acids. Only the CDR3 part of the read is kept: 42 bases, read in frame from the first base. Trimming costs V 2 bases and J 6 bases, and their ends lie 11 bases apart. Based on the germline V gene, the CDR1 and CDR2 sequences are MDHEN and SYDVKM. Per the publication, the time point label means: around 4 weeks on oral tofacitinib. This sample's treatment or condition label indicates: oral pan-JAK inhibitor, 5-10 mg twice daily. Peripheral blood and lesional scalp punch biopsies were obtained from patients with alopecia areata. After PBMCs were isolated by density centrifugation and stained for CD3, CD4 and CD8, a FACSAria was used to sort CD4+ and CD8+ T cells.

This sequence originates from a human donor with alopecia areata. The chain is assembled from TRBV28 and TRBJ1-5; no D gene call is confident. The specimen was CD8+ T cells sorted from blood, collected at week 4, from a patient treated with tofacitinib. The CDR3 amino acid sequence is: CASSLGTESQPQHF. The nucleotide sequence reads as follows: TGTGCCAGCAGTTTAGGAACAGAATCTCAGCCCCAGCATTTT.